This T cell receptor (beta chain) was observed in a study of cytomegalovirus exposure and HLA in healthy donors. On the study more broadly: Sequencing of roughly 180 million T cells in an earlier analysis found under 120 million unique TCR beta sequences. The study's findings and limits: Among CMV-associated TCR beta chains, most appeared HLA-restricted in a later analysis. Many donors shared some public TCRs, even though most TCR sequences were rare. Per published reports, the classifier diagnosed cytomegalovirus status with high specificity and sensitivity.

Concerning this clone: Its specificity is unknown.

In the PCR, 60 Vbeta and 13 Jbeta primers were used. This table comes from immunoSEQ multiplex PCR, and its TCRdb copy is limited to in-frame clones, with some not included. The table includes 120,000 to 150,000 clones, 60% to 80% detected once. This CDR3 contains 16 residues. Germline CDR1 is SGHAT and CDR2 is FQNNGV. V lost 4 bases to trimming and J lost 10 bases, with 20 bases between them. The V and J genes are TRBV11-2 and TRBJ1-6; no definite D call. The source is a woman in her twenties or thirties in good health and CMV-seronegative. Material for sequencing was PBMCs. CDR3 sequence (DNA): TGTGCCAGCAGCTCTAATCGGGTCTCTCGAGTCTCACCCCTCCACTTT. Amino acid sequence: CASSSNRVSRVSPLHF.